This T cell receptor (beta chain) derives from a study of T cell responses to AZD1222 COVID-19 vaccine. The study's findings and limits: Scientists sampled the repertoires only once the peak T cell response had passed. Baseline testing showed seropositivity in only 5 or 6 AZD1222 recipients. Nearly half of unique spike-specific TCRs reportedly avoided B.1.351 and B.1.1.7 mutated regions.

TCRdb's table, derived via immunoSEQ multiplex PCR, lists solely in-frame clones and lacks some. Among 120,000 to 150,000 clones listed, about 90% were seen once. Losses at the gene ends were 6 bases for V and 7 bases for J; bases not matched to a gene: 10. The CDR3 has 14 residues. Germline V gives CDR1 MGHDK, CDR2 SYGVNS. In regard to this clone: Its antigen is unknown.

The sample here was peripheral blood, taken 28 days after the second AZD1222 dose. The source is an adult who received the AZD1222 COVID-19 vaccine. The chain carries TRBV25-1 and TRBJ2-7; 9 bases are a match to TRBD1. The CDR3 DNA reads TGTGCCAGCAGGGGATACAGGGGGCCTCGGGAGCAGTACTTC. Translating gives CASRGYRGPREQYF.